A single sample is the source of the 11 T cell receptor beta chains below, sequenced in a study of shared clonotypes between healthy human individuals. Some clones are missing from TCRdb's copy, which holds only in-frame ones; the method was immunoSEQ multiplex PCR. The data show some 2,000,000 clones, under 97% seen once. Sequences were obtained from naive CD4+ T cells sorted from blood. The subset here: CD45RA+ positively selected. The receptors stem from a young man in good health.

J is TRBJ2-6 and V is TRBV19; D is ambiguous. Germline-derived CDR1 and CDR2 are LNHDA and SQIVND (reference sequence). This CDR3 is 15 amino acids long. V was clipped by 4 bases and J by 4 bases, with 11 bases between them. The CDR3 region is CASSTPNSGANVLTF. The CDR3 nucleotides are TGTGCCAGTAGTACCCCTAACTCCGGGGCCAACGTCCTGACTTTC.

V gene TRBV11-3 combines with J gene TRBJ2-3, with a weak D call TRBD2 (5 bases). Trimming took 3 bases from V and 5 from J, leaving 9 bases between them. CDR1 is SGHNT and CDR2 is YENEEA in the germline V gene. The CDR3 is 13 amino acids. The CDR3 DNA sequence: TGTGCCAGCAGCTTGGCCGGGATAGATACGCAGTATTTT. This translates into CASSLAGIDTQYF.

The chain employs TRBV30 and TRBJ1-2; TRBD1 is a possible D gene (5 bases). This CDR3 is built from 22 residues. The V and J ends lost 0 bases and 1 base respectively, with 33 bases between them. Germline loops: CDR1 GTSNPN, CDR2 SVGIG (reference sequence). CDR3 in amino acids: CAWSVGLLGWGERRKDNYGYTF. The CDR3 DNA follows: TGTGCCTGGAGTGTCGGCTTACTAGGATGGGGCGAGCGACGAAAAGATAACTATGGCTACACCTTC.

The chain carries TRBV10-3 and TRBJ2-3; the match to TRBD2 covers 11 bases. J gave up 2 bases and V 0 bases, and 7 bases lay outside the gene matches. In germline, CDR1 is ENHRY, CDR2 SYGVKD. The CDR3 is 18 amino acids. CDR3 amino acids: CAISESIRTSGFTDTQYF. In DNA form, the CDR3 reads TGTGCCATCAGTGAGTCGATTCGGACTAGCGGGTTCACAGATACGCAGTATTTT.

This clone was observed once. The chain couples TRBV30 to TRBJ1-5; D might be TRBD1 (5 bases). The germline CDR1 and CDR2 sequences are GTSNPN and SVGIG (reference sequence). The CDR3 has 17 residues. Between the trimmed V and J ends, which lost 0 bases and 0 bases, there was a span of 15 bases. Here the CDR3 DNA reads TGTGCCTGGAGTGTGGGACGGGGGACTTATAGCAATCAGCCCCAGCATTTT. Protein: CAWSVGRGTYSNQPQHF.

The rearrangement joins TRBV6-5 to TRBJ2-5; TRBD2 is a possible D gene (5 bases). The germline gives CDR1 MNHEY, CDR2 SVGAGI. This CDR3 contains 13 residues. Trimming shortened V by 9 bases and J by 5 bases, and 16 bases separated the two germline ends. The CDR3 is CASRGSEAETQYF. CDR3 DNA: TGTGCCAGTCGTGGTAGCGAGGCGGAGACCCAGTACTTC.

The CDR3 DNA follows: TGTGCCTGGAGTGGTCTCTCGATGGGTTCACCCCTCCACTTT. It is translated as CAWSGLSMGSPLHF. The rearrangement uses TRBV30 and TRBJ1-6; no definite D call. V was pared by 1 base and J by 9 bases, with 13 bases between. This CDR3 contains 14 residues. The germline gives CDR1 GTSNPN, CDR2 SVGIG (reference sequence).

The chain has TRBV5-6 and TRBJ1-1; 9 positions agree with TRBD1. Germline-derived CDR1 and CDR2 are SGHDT and YYEEEE. This CDR3 has 15 residues. V lost 5 bases and J lost 3; bases outside the gene matches: 8. The CDR3 is CASRPEQGAYTEAFF. The CDR3 DNA reads TGTGCCAGCAGACCAGAACAGGGGGCCTACACTGAAGCTTTCTTT. Full variable domain (outside the CDR3, taken from reference TRBV5-6 and TRBJ1-1): DAGVTQSPTHLIKTRGQQVTLRCSPKSGHDTVSWYQQALGQGPQFIFQYYEEEERQRGNFPDRFSGHQFPNYSSELNVNALLLGDSALYLCASRPEQGAYTEAFFGQGTRLTVV.

The CDR3 loop reads CASSGQGMLGSPLHF. CDR3 sequence (DNA): TGTGCCAGCAGCGGACAGGGGATGTTAGGATCACCCCTCCACTTT. The chain uses TRBV2 and TRBJ1-6; 9 positions agree with TRBD1. The germline V gene has CDR1 SNHLY and CDR2 FYNNEI. Unmatched junction bases numbered 10, after V lost 6 bases and J lost 10 bases. This CDR3 has 15 amino acids.

The genes are TRBV19 and TRBJ2-5; no reliable D call. This CDR3 is built from 14 residues. Germline V CDR1 and CDR2: LNHDA, SQIVND (reference sequence). V lost 0 bases to trimming and J lost 2 bases, with 7 bases between them. CDR3: CASSIDLKQETQYF. CDR3 DNA sequence: TGTGCCAGTAGTATAGACTTAAAACAAGAGACCCAGTACTTC.

This chain uses TRBV6-4 with TRBJ1-5; possible D gene TRBD1, 5 bases. CDR3 length: 13 amino acids. Trimming stripped 0 bases from V and 13 bases from J, with 13 bases between. CDR1 is MRHNA and CDR2 is SNTAGT in the germline V gene. As DNA, the CDR3 is TGTGCCAGCAGTGACTCGATAGAGGGGAGGCAGCATTTT. This encodes CASSDSIEGRQHF.